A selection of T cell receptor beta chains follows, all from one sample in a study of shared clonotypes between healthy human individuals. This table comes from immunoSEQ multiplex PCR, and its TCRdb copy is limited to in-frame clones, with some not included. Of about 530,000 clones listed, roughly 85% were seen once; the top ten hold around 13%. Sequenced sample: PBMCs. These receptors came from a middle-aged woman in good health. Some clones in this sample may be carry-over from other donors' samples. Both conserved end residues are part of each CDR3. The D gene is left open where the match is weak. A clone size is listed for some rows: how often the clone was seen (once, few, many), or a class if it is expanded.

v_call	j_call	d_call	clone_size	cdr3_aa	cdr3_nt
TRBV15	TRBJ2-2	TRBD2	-	CATSREGLPGELFF	TGTGCCACCAGCAGAGAGGGACTACCCGGGGAGCTGTTTTTT
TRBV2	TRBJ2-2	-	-	CASGSTGELFF	TGTGCCAGCGGCAGCACCGGGGAGCTGTTTTTT
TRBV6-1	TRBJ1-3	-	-	CASSSDRISGNTIYF	TGTGCCAGCAGTAGCGACAGGATCTCTGGAAACACCATATATTTT
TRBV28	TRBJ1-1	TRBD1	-	CASSRQGERTRAFF	TGTGCCAGCAGCAGACAGGGTGAAAGGACGAGGGCTTTCTTT
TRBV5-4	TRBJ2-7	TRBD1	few	CASSLAGTGGYEQYF	TGTGCCAGCAGCCTAGCGGGGACAGGGGGCTACGAGCAGTACTTC
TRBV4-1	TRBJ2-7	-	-	CASSQDRGVSSYEQYF	TGCGCCAGCAGCCAAGACAGGGGAGTTTCCTCCTACGAGCAGTACTTC
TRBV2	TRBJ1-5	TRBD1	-	CASSELGGQGFEPQHF	TGTGCCAGCAGTGAACTGGGGGGACAGGGCTTTGAGCCCCAGCATTTT
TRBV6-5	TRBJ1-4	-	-	CASSGRPARGEKLFF	TGTGCCAGCAGTGGTCGCCCCGCGAGGGGTGAAAAACTGTTTTTT
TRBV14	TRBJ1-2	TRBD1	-	CASSQDLDGTGEDGYTF	TGTGCCAGCAGCCAAGATTTAGACGGGACAGGGGAAGATGGCTACACCTTC
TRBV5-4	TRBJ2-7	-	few	CASSLPGTLSYEQYF	TGTGCCAGCAGCCTACCGGGGACTCTCTCCTACGAGCAGTACTTC
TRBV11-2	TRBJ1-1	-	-	CASSPLATEAFF	TGTGCCAGCAGCCCCCTGGCTACTGAAGCTTTCTTT
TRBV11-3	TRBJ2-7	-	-	CASSLRWDTLSSYEQYF	TGTGCCAGCAGCTTAAGGTGGGACACCTTGAGCTCCTACGAGCAGTACTTC
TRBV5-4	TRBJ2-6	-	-	CASSFPGRGANVLTF	TGTGCCAGCAGCTTCCCAGGGAGGGGGGCCAACGTCCTGACTTTC
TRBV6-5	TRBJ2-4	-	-	CASSYRETGPGNIQYF	TGTGCCAGCAGTTATAGAGAGACAGGCCCCGGAAACATTCAGTACTTC
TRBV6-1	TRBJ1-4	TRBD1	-	CASSGQGAGIKNEKLFF	TGTGCCAGCAGTGGACAGGGGGCTGGGATTAAAAATGAAAAACTGTTTTTT
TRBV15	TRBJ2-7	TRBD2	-	CATSRGTSVDYEQYF	TGTGCCACCAGCAGGGGGACTAGCGTAGACTACGAGCAGTACTTC